These 25 T cell receptor beta chains were all obtained from the same sample, sequenced in a study of cytomegalovirus exposure and HLA in healthy donors. 13 Jbeta primers and 60 Vbeta primers were used for the PCR. Only in-frame clones appear in the TCRdb table, and some are missing; sequencing was by immunoSEQ multiplex PCR. The sample holds around 210,000 clones, roughly 78% seen once. The specimen was PBMCs. Every receptor here comes from a boy aged 5 to 17 in good health and CMV-seronegative.

The V gene is TRBV10-3, the J gene TRBJ1-1; TRBD1 matches at 9 bases. The germline V gene encodes CDR1 ENHRY and CDR2 SYGVKD. The CDR3 has 13 amino acids. V was clipped by 8 bases and J by 0 bases; unmatched bases: 1. The chain's CDR3 is CAIGDRVNTEAFF. CDR3 nucleotides: TGTGCCATCGGGGACAGGGTGAACACTGAAGCTTTCTTT.

This clone has just a few counts. Other DNA sequences in this sample translate to the same CDR3. This rearrangement joins TRBV9 to TRBJ1-2; possibly TRBD1 for D (6 bases). Trimming took 4 bases from V and 5 from J, leaving 12 bases between them. Per the germline V gene, CDR1 is SGDLS and CDR2 is YYNGEE. This CDR3 is built from 13 residues. CDR3 sequence: CASSPQRGYGYTF. The CDR3 DNA sequence: TGTGCCAGCAGCCCCCAGAGGGGGTATGGCTACACCTTC. The full variable domain, with the rest looked up from reference TRBV9 and TRBJ1-2, is DSGVTQTPKHLITATGQRVTLRCSPRSGDLSVYWYQQSLDQGLQFLIQYYNGEERAKGNILERFSAQQFPDLHSELNLSSLELGDSALYFCASSPQRGYGYTFGSGTRLTVV.

V gene TRBV6-5 combines with J gene TRBJ2-5, with TRBD1 matching over 8 bases. The V gene end was trimmed by 4 bases and the J gene end by 5 bases; junction bases not matched to a gene: 0. The CDR3 totals 12 residues. Per the germline V gene, CDR1 is MNHEY and CDR2 is SVGAGI. The CDR3 region has the DNA TGTGCCAGCAGTTGGGACAGGGAGACCCAGTACTTC. Protein product: CASSWDRETQYF.

This clone is a singleton in its sample. The chain couples TRBV27 to TRBJ1-2; maybe TRBD1 (5 bases). The CDR3 totals 14 residues. V dropped 6 bases and J dropped 7 bases, with 18 bases sitting between them. Germline loops: CDR1 MNHEY, CDR2 SMNVEV (reference sequence). DNA for the CDR3: TGTGCCAGCAGCCCTTCCCAGGGATGGGGTGGCTACACCTTC. Amino acid sequence: CASSPSQGWGGYTF.

The chain recombines TRBV5-5 with TRBJ1-5; D gene ambiguous. The CDR3 extends over 17 amino acids. V gave up 4 bases and J gave up 3 bases, with 20 bases separating them. The germline V gene has CDR1 SGHKS and CDR2 YYEKEE (reference sequence). The CDR3, as DNA: TGTGCCAGCAGCACGGCCCCAGTTCGACAAATCAATCAGCCCCAGCATTTT. It is translated as CASSTAPVRQINQPQHF.

This chain connects TRBV5-6 to TRBJ2-4; possibly TRBD2 for D (5 bases). V was shortened by 1 base and J by 9 bases, with 8 bases between the two germline ends. The germline CDR1 and CDR2 sequences are SGHDT and YYEEEE. The CDR3 consists of 12 residues. CDR3: CASSLRRGIQYF. The CDR3 DNA sequence: TGTGCCAGCAGCTTGCGCCGGGGCATTCAGTACTTC. Full variable domain (remainder filled in from reference TRBV5-6 and TRBJ2-4): DAGVTQSPTHLIKTRGQQVTLRCSPKSGHDTVSWYQQALGQGPQFIFQYYEEEERQRGNFPDRFSGHQFPNYSSELNVNALLLGDSALYLCASSLRRGIQYFGAGTRLSVL.

Here the CDR3 reads CASSIGGTGVYEQYF. The DNA of the CDR3 is TGTGCCAGTAGTATTGGAGGGACAGGGGTTTACGAGCAGTACTTC. The gene calls are TRBV19 and TRBJ2-7; 10 nucleotides agree with TRBD1. Germline lookup yields CDR1 LNHDA and CDR2 SQIVND (reference sequence). This CDR3 spans 15 amino acids. V shed 3 bases, J shed 4 bases, and the junction held 6 bases outside the gene matches.

This rearrangement joins TRBV5-1 to TRBJ2-7; TRBD2 matches at 8 bases. This CDR3 has 15 residues. J gave up 7 bases and V 6 bases, and 15 bases lay outside the gene matches. Germline V gene lookup returns CDR1 SGHRS and CDR2 YFSETQ. CDR3 bases: TGCGCCAGCACCCTTTATCCGGGACTAGTGGCGGAGCAGTACTTC. This encodes CASTLYPGLVAEQYF.

Comments on this clone: The junction does not match germline at one end; this may be a read error. The chain joins TRBV5-1 to TRBJ2-1; 11 bases line up with TRBD1. Germline lookup yields CDR1 SGHRS and CDR2 YFSETQ. The CDR3 has 15 residues. The CDR3 DNA follows: TGCGCCAGCAGCCCGGGACAGGGGGAGTACAATGAGCAGCTCTTC. Protein sequence: CASSPGQGEYNEQLF.

This clone was counted only a few times. The chain combines TRBV29-1 with TRBJ1-1, with 11 bases lining up with TRBD1. The CDR3 is 13 residues long. Per germline, CDR1 SQVTM and CDR2 ANQGSEA. The trim removed 6 bases at V and 4 bases at J, leaving 4 bases unmatched. CDR3 sequence reads: CSVAGTGGTEAFF. CDR3 sequence (DNA): TGCAGCGTCGCCGGGACAGGGGGCACTGAAGCTTTCTTT.

The chain recombines TRBV19 with TRBJ1-2; possibly TRBD1 for D (5 bases). Germline V gene data show CDR1 as LNHDA and CDR2 as SQIVND (reference sequence). Between the trimmed V and J ends, which lost 3 bases and 7 bases, there was a span of 27 bases. This CDR3 comprises 18 residues. The CDR3: CASSMNYGPGGAKGGYTF. The CDR3 nucleotides read TGTGCCAGTAGTATGAACTACGGGCCGGGAGGGGCGAAAGGTGGCTACACCTTC.

The CDR3 here is CASTEGSPEAFF. The CDR3 bases are TGTGCCAGCACCGAGGGCAGCCCTGAAGCTTTCTTT. The chain uses TRBV6-1 and TRBJ1-1; D is undetermined. V lost 7 bases, J lost 6 bases, and 12 bases lay in between. The CDR3 totals 12 residues. In germline, CDR1 is MNHNS, CDR2 SASEGT.

CDR3 bases: TGTGCCATCAGTGAGTCAGGAGCGGGTAGCAATCAGCCCCAGCATTTT. It is translated as CAISESGAGSNQPQHF. The J gene is TRBJ1-5, the V gene TRBV10-3; D unresolved. Germline CDR1 ENHRY, CDR2 SYGVKD. The CDR3 has 16 residues. V was pared by 0 bases and J by 0 bases, with 9 bases between.

The rearrangement uses TRBV5-4 and TRBJ2-3, with 8 bases that match TRBD2. CDR1 SGHNT and CDR2 YYREEE come from the germline V gene (reference sequence). V was pared by 0 bases and J by 0 bases, with 6 bases of the junction left unmatched. The CDR3 extends over 17 amino acids. The chain's CDR3 is CASSLAPSGPSTDTQYF. The CDR3 nucleotides read TGTGCCAGCAGCTTGGCTCCTAGCGGGCCTAGCACAGATACGCAGTATTTT.

This chain links TRBV6-6 with TRBJ2-5, with 9 bases fitting TRBD2. Germline CDR1 and CDR2: MNHNY and SVGAGI (reference sequence). This CDR3 region has 16 residues. The V gene end was trimmed by 6 bases and the J gene end by 3 bases; junction bases not matched to a gene: 11. In DNA form, the CDR3 reads TGTGCCAGCAGCGTTAATCCGGTAGCGGGAGAAGAGACCCAGTACTTC. This gives the protein CASSVNPVAGEETQYF.

The V gene is TRBV30, the J gene TRBJ1-4; TRBD1 aligns across 9 bases. V gave up 0 bases and J gave up 7 bases; unmatched junction bases: 0. The germline V gene encodes CDR1 GTSNPN and CDR2 SVGIG (reference sequence). The CDR3 runs 13 residues. CDR3 in DNA: TGTGCCTGGAGTGTGGACAGGGGTGAAAAACTGTTTTTT. Protein sequence: CAWSVDRGEKLFF.

In DNA form, the CDR3 reads TGTGCCAGCAGCTTAAGGGAGCCCTACGAGCAGTACTTC. Translation: CASSLREPYEQYF. V and J are TRBV11-3 and TRBJ2-7, with D possibly matching TRBD2 (5 bases). V shed 2 bases and J shed 2 bases, with 7 bases lying between them. CDR1 SGHNT and CDR2 YENEEA come from the germline V gene. The CDR3 contains 13 residues. Full variable domain (outside the CDR3, taken from reference TRBV11-3 and TRBJ2-7): EAGVVQSPRYKIIEKKQPVAFWCNPISGHNTLYWYLQNLGQGPELLIRYENEEAVDDSQLPKDRFSAERLKGVDSTLKIQPAELGDSAVYLCASSLREPYEQYFGPGTRLTVT.

The table lists this clone with a few counts. This rearrangement joins TRBV12-2 to TRBJ2-5; the table's D call, TRBD2, has no DNA check behind it. TRBV12-2 is flagged as a pseudogene. The length of the CDR3 is 13 residues. CDR3 amino acids: CASRRPTEETQYF. The CDR3 coding sequence is TGTGCAAGTCGGCGGCCCACGGAGGAGACCCAGTACTTC.

The chain is built from TRBV6-1 and TRBJ1-5; 9 nucleotides agree with TRBD1. The trim removed 5 bases at V and 6 bases at J, leaving 8 bases unmatched. This CDR3 has 15 residues. From germline, CDR1 is MNHNS and CDR2 SASEGT. CDR3 coding DNA: TGTGCCAGCAGTACTACAGGGGGCAGCGGTCAGCCCCAGCATTTT. Translated, it gives CASSTTGGSGQPQHF.

This chain joins TRBV27 and TRBJ1-2, with D possibly TRBD1 on 6 matching bases. Germline lookup yields CDR1 MNHEY and CDR2 SMNVEV (reference sequence). This CDR3 spans 13 amino acids. V lost 7 bases and J lost 8, with 17 bases in between. DNA of the CDR3: TGTGCCAGCACCCCTGGGGGCGCTGAGGGCTACACCTTC. This translates into CASTPGGAEGYTF.

The rearrangement links TRBV5-1 to TRBJ2-1, with 9 bases fitting TRBD1. Germline-derived CDR1 and CDR2 are SGHRS and YFSETQ. The CDR3 totals 16 residues. V lost 4 bases, J lost 10 bases, and 15 bases stayed unmatched. The CDR3 sequence is CASSGAGTGGSSEQFF. CDR3 nucleotide sequence: TGCGCCAGCAGCGGGGCCGGAACAGGGGGCTCCTCGGAGCAGTTCTTC.

CDR3 in DNA: TGTGCCAGCAGCTCTGGCGGGACAGGGAGGGTGTTCGGGTATGGCTACACCTTC. Residues: CASSSGGTGRVFGYGYTF. V gene TRBV5-4 combines with J gene TRBJ1-2; TRBD1 matches at 9 bases. Germline V gene data show CDR1 as SGHNT and CDR2 as YYREEE (reference sequence). The CDR3 is made up of 18 amino acids. V shed 3 bases and J 5 bases; nucleotides not matched to a gene: 17.

The gene calls are TRBV27 and TRBJ2-5, with 10 bases identical to TRBD2. The closer fit of TRBJ2-7 to the DNA end suggests the J call may be wrong. Per the germline V gene, CDR1 is MNHEY and CDR2 is SMNVEV (reference sequence). The CDR3 sequence is 15 residues long. CDR3 nucleotides: TGTGCCAGCAGTTTAGTAAGGCTAGCGGGGGTCGAGCAGTACTTC. Amino acid sequence: CASSLVRLAGVEQYF.

DNA for the CDR3: TGTGCCTGGACTGCAGGGGGCACCGGGGAGCTGTTTTTT. It translates to CAWTAGGTGELFF. V is TRBV30 and J is TRBJ2-2; TRBD1 matches 7 bases. This CDR3 is built from 13 residues. V shed 4 bases, J shed 4 bases, and the junction held 3 bases outside the gene matches. Germline CDR1 GTSNPN, CDR2 SVGIG (reference sequence).

This clone appeared once. The chain couples TRBV5-1 to TRBJ1-1, with a tentative D call TRBD1 (6 bases). The CDR3 loop spans 14 amino acids. Germline CDR1 reads SGHRS; CDR2 reads YFSETQ. Trimming took 0 bases from V and 5 from J, leaving 11 bases between them. In DNA, the CDR3 is TGCGCCAGCAGCTTGGACAGGGAAGGAACTGAAGCTTTCTTT. It specifies CASSLDREGTEAFF.